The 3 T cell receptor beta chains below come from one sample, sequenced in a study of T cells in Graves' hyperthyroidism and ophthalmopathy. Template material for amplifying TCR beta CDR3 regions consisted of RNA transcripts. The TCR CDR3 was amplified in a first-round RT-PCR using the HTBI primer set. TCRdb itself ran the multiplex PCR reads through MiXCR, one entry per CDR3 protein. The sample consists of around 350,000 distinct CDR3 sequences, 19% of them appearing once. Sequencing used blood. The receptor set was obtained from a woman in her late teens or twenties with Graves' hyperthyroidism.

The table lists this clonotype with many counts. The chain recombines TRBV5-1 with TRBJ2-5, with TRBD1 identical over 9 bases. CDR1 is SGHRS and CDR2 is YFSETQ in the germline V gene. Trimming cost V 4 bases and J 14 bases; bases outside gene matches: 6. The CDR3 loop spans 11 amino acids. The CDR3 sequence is CASSVRDRAYF. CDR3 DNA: TGCGCCAGCAGCGTAAGGGACAGGGCTTACTTC.

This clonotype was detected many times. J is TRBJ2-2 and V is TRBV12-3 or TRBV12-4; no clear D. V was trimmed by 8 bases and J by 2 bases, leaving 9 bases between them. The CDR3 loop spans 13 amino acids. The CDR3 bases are TGTGCCAGCTCTCGCGGTAACACCGGGGAGCTGTTTTTT. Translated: CASSRGNTGELFF.

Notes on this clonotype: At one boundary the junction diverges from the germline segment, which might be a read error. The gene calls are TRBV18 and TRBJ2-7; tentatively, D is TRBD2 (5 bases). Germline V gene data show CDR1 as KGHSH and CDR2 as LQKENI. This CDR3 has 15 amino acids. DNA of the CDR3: TGTGCCAGCTCACCGGGAGTAGCTAGCTCCCACGAGCAGTACTTC. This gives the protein CASSPGVASSHEQYF.